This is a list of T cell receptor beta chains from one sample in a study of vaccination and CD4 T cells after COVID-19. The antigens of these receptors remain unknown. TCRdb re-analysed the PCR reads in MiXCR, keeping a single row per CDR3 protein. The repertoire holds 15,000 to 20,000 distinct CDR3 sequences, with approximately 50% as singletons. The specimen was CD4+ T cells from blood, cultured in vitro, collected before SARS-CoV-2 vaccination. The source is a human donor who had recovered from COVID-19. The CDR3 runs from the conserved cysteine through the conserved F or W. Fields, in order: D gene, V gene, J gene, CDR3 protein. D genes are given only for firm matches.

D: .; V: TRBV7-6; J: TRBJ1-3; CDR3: CASSLYGGGNRGNTIYF
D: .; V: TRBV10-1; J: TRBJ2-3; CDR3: CATREGDSTDTQYF
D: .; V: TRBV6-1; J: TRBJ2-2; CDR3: CASAPPGVYTGELFF
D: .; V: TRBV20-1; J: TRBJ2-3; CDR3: CSARGAGRTDTQYF
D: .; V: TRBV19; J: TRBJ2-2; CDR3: CASSVGLYRNTGELFF
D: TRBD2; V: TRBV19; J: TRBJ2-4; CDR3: CASSEGLDGIQYF
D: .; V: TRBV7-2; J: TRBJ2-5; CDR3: CASSLVSQETQYF
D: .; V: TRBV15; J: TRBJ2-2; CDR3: CATSRDHFSYTGELFF
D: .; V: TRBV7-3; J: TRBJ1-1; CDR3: CASSRQPNTEAFF
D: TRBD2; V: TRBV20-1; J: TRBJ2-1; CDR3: CSAPDGRALNEQFF
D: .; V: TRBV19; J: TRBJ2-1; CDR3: CASSIGHQGSSYNEQFF
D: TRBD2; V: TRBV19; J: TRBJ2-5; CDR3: CASKASGRGETQYF
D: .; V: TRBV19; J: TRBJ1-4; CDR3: CASRTQSRVREKLFF
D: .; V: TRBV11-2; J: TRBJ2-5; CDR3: CASSSPVGLETQYF
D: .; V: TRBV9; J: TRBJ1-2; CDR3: CASSSGTEYGYTF
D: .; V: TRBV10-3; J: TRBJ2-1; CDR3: CAISASMGGGGEQFF
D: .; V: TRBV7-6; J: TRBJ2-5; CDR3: CASSLTTDSQETQYF
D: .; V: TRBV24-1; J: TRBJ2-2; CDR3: CATSDNRGEGTGELFF
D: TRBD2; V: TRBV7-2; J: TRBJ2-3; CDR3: CASSLRSGSGADTQYF
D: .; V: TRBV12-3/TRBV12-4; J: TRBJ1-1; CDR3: CASSYGAGFMNTEAFF
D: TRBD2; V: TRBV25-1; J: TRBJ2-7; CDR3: CASSESSGGRYEQYF
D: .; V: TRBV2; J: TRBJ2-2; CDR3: CASGRDNTGELFF
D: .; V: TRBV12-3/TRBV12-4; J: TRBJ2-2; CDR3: CASNYLRGDTGELFF
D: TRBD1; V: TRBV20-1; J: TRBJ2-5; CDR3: CSVPGQGRETQYF
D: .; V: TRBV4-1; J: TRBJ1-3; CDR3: CASSHGRATGNTIYF
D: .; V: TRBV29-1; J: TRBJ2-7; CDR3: CSVELGQEQYF
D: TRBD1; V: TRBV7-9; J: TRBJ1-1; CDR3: CASSREGGRGTEAFF
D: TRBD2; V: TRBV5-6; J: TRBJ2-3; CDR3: CASSRGLAATDTQYF
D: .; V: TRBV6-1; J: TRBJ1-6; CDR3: CASSRDPGNSPLHF
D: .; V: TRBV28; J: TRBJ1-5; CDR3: CASSFSSKGTTYNQPQHF
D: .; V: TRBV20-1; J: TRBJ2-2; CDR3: CSASRTDLGELFF
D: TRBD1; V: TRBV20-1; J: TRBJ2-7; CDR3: CSARGAGGRYEQYF
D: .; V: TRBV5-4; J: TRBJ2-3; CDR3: CASSSNRGDRTDTQYF
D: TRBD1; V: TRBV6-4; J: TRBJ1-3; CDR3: CARQGAFGNTIYF
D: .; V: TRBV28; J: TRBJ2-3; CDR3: CASSFGQLEGRGQYF
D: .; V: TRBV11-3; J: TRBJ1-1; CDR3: CASSWGMNTEAFF
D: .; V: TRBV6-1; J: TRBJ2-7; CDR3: CASSVTTYEQYF
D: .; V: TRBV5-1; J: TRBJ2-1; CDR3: CASSFSRFDEQFF
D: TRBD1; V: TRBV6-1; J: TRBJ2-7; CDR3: CASRRTGGRYEQYF
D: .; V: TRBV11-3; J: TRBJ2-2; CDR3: CASSKTSTGELFF
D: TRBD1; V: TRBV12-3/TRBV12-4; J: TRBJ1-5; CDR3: CAGSPKTGGGNQPQHF
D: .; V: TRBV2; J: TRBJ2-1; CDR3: CASTSTYNEQFF
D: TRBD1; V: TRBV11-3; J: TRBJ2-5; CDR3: CASSATGEGETQYF
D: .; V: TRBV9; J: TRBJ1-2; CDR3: CASSASPGPALGGYTF
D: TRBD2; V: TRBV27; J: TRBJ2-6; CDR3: CASSLRTAGGSGANVLTF
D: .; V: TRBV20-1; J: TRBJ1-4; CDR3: CSAPVFQGKLFF
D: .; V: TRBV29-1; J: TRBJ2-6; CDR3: CSVSGVLSGANVLTF
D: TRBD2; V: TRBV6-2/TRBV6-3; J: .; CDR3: CASRKREEQYF
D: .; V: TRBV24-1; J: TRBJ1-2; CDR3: CATSDSGAYGYTF
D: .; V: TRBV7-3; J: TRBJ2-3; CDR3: CASSPRLVSPTDTQYF
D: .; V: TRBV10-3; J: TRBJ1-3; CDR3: CAITAGKGSGNTIYF
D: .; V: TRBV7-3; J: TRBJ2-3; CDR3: CASSLFEGDTQYF
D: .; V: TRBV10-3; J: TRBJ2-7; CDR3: CAISVQGDEQYF
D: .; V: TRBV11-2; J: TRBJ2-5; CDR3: CASLDRRTQETQYF
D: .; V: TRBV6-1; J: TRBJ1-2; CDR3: CASSRLLRANEDYGYTF